A selection of T cell receptor beta chains follows, all from one sample in a study of blood T cells in healthy people across ages. From the 5' RACE reads, TCRdb called clonotypes with MiXCR, one entry per CDR3 protein. The data show 1.2 million to 1.5 million distinct CDR3 sequences, roughly 45% seen once. The sample consisted of blood. Source of these receptors: a young woman in good health. CDR3s include the opening cysteine and the closing phenylalanine or tryptophan. The D gene is left open where the match is weak. The listing skips clone size in some rows; elsewhere it reads once, few, many or a size class.

>TRBJ2-3|.|TRBV27|.
TGTGCCAGCAGTTCTCCCGGGACCCAGTCTAGCACAGATACGCAGTATTTT
CASSSPGTQSSTDTQYF
>TRBJ1-2|few|TRBV5-1|.
TGCGCCAGCAGCTTAAGGCCCCTTGCCGACCTTAACTATGGCTACACCTTC
CASSLRPLADLNYGYTF
>TRBJ2-1|few|TRBV6-6|.
TGTGCCAGCAGTAGCAGCCTTAGCAATGAGCAGTTCTTC
CASSSSLSNEQFF
>TRBJ2-7|few|TRBV2|.
TGTGCCACCAAGCGTTCCGGGGACGAGCAGTACTTC
CATKRSGDEQYF
>TRBJ2-1|few|TRBV29-1|.
TGCAGCGTTGAAGGGCCCGGCGAGCAGTTCTTC
CSVEGPGEQFF
>TRBJ1-5|.|TRBV18|.
TGTGCCAACTCACAGGATCCAGACGGTAATCAGCCCCAGCATTTT
CANSQDPDGNQPQHF
>TRBJ2-7|.|TRBV7-9|.
TGTGCCAGCGGGGAGACAGCGCCCTACAATGAGCAGTACTTC
CASGETAPYNEQYF
>TRBJ1-1|few|TRBV10-3|.
TGTGCCGCCAGGGCCGGTGTGAACACTGAAGCTTTCTTT
CAARAGVNTEAFF
>TRBJ1-5|.|TRBV6-1|TRBD1
TGTGCCAGCAGTGAACAGGGGGCCCAAGTGGCCAATCAGCCCCAGCATTTT
CASSEQGAQVANQPQHF
>TRBJ1-6|few|TRBV27|.
TGTGCCAGCAGTTCAGACTTGGAACTCCCTTTCGATTCACCCCTCCACTTT
CASSSDLELPFDSPLHF
>TRBJ2-1|.|TRBV20-1|.
TGCAGTGCCCAGACAGGTGGAGTCAACAATGAGCAGAACTTC
CSAQTGGVNNEQNF
>TRBJ2-1|few|TRBV7-6|TRBD2
TGTGCCAGCAGCTTAGCGCCCCCTAGCGGGAATCTTGTTTTCAATGAGCAGTTCTTC
CASSLAPPSGNLVFNEQFF
>TRBJ2-7|.|TRBV21-1|.
TGTGCCAGCAGCCAGTTGTGCCAGGGGCAGGGGGGGAACTACGAGCAGTACTTC
CASSQLCQGQGGNYEQYF
>TRBJ2-7|.|TRBV6-6|.
TGTGCCAGCAGTTACCAAGGGGGGGCCTACGAGCAGTACTTC
CASSYQGGAYEQYF
>TRBJ2-7|.|TRBV3-1|.
TGTGCCGGCAGCCATTTTGCGGACTCCTACGAGCAGTACTTC
CAGSHFADSYEQYF
>TRBJ1-4|many|TRBV29-1|TRBD1
TGCAGCGTTCGCGGACAGGGGAAACTGTTTTTT
CSVRGQGKLFF
>TRBJ1-1|.|TRBV2|.
TGTGCCAGCAGTGTACGGCCTGCCGGCACTGAAGCTTTCTTT
CASSVRPAGTEAFF
>TRBJ1-4|few|TRBV29-1|TRBD1
TGCAGCGTGGGGACAGGGCCTAATGAAAAACTGTTTTTT
CSVGTGPNEKLFF
>TRBJ2-1|.|TRBV20-1|TRBD2
TGCAGTGCCATGACTAGCGGGGCTTACAATGAGCAGTTCTTC
CSAMTSGAYNEQFF
>TRBJ2-1|.|TRBV6-5|TRBD2
TGTGCCTCTAGCGGGAGTAGTTCGCAGTTCTTC
CASSGSSSQFF
>TRBJ2-3|few|TRBV20-1|.
TGCAGTGCTAGGCGGACTGACACAGATACGCAGTATTTT
CSARRTDTDTQYF
>TRBJ2-7|.|TRBV2|.
TGTGCCAGCAGTGAGATTCTTACCAGCTCCTACGAGCAGTACTTC
CASSEILTSSYEQYF
>TRBJ2-1|.|TRBV12-3/TRBV12-4|TRBD2
TGTGCCAGCAGATACCGAGCGGGGGCCTACAATGAGCAGTTCTTC
CASRYRAGAYNEQFF
>TRBJ1-1|.|TRBV7-3|.
TGTGCCAGCAGCTCTGTCGGGACCGCGAAGACTGAAGCTTTCTTT
CASSSVGTAKTEAFF
>TRBJ2-1|.|TRBV20-1|TRBD2
TGCAGTGCTAGACTGAGCGGGAGCTCCTACAATGAGCAGTTCTTC
CSARLSGSSYNEQFF
>TRBJ2-5|.|TRBV19|.
TGTGCCAGTGCTACCGGGACACCTCAAGAGACCCAGTACTTC
CASATGTPQETQYF
>TRBJ1-1|.|TRBV20-1|TRBD1
TGCAGTGCTAGGAACCCCAGGGGGAGGGACACTGAAGCTTTCTTT
CSARNPRGRDTEAFF
>TRBJ2-7|.|TRBV4-2|.
TGTGCCAGCAGCCAAGATAAATTCGGCGAGCAGTACTTC
CASSQDKFGEQYF
>TRBJ2-2|.|TRBV7-2|.
TGTGCCAGCAGCTTAACGTTCGCGAACACCGGGGAGCTGTTTTTT
CASSLTFANTGELFF
>TRBJ2-7|few|TRBV4-2|.
TGTGCCAGCAGCCGATCCGTGGACAGTCCCTACGAGCAGTACTTC
CASSRSVDSPYEQYF
>TRBJ1-2|.|TRBV20-1|TRBD1
TGCAGTGCTAGACCGGCGGGACAGGGAATCTATGGCTACACCTTC
CSARPAGQGIYGYTF
>TRBJ2-1|.|TRBV20-1|.
TGCAGTGCTAGGGAAGCTACTAGCCAGTTCTTC
CSAREATSQFF
>TRBJ1-2|few|TRBV29-1|.
TGCAGCGTTGAGAGCGAGGTCGTCGTTGGCTACACCTTC
CSVESEVVVGYTF
>TRBJ1-6|few|TRBV10-3|.
TGTGCCATCAGTGAAGGGGGTAGCTCCTATAATTCACCCCTCCACTTT
CAISEGGSSYNSPLHF
>TRBJ2-1|few|TRBV7-2|TRBD2
TGTGCCAGCAGTAATAGCGGGAGCCCCTACAATGAGCAGTTCTTC
CASSNSGSPYNEQFF
>TRBJ2-7|.|TRBV12-3/TRBV12-4|.
TGTGCCAGCAGCCGAGATAGGCGGCCCTCCTACGAGCAGTACTTC
CASSRDRRPSYEQYF
>TRBJ1-6|.|TRBV12-3/TRBV12-4|.
TGTGCCAGCAGTCCACCGAAGATAGGGGTTTATAATTCACCCCTCCACTTT
CASSPPKIGVYNSPLHF
>TRBJ1-2|few|TRBV20-1|.
TGCAGTGCTGTACCAGGAGGCGGCTACACCTTC
CSAVPGGGYTF
>TRBJ2-4|once|TRBV5-1|.
TGCGCCAGCAGCTTGGGGGATTGGGCCAAAAACATTCAGTACTTC
CASSLGDWAKNIQYF
>TRBJ1-2|once|TRBV29-1|.
TGCAGCGTAACAGGGTACTATGGCTACACCTTC
CSVTGYYGYTF